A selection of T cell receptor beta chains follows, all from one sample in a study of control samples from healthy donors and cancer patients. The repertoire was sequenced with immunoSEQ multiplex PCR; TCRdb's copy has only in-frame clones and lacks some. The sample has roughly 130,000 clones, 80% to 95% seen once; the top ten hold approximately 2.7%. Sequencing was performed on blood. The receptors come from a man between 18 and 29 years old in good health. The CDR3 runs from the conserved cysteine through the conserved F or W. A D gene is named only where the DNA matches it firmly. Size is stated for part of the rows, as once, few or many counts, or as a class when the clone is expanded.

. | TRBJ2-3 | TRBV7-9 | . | CASSLTGVTDTQYF | TGTGCCAGCAGCTTAACGGGAGTAACAGATACGCAGTATTTT
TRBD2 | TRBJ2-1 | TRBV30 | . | CAWSIHFGLAGKELFF | TGTGCCTGGAGTATCCACTTTGGACTAGCGGGAAAGGAGTTGTTCTTC
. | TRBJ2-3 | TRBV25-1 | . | CASSDFSDGTDTQYF | TGTGCCAGCAGTGACTTTAGCGACGGCACAGATACGCAGTATTTT
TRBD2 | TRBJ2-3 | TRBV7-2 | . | CASSWHSGFLTDTQYF | TGTGCCAGCAGCTGGCATAGCGGGTTCCTCACAGATACGCAGTATTTT
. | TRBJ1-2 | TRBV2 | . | CASSEQGNYGYTF | TGTGCCAGCAGTGAACAGGGGAACTATGGCTACACCTTC
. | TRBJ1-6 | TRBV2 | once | CATTTGDNSPLHF | TGTGCCACCACCACAGGAGATAATTCACCCCTCCACTTT
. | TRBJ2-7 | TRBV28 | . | CASIGSGQSSYEQYF | TGTGCCAGCATCGGATCAGGGCAGAGCTCCTACGAGCAGTACTTC
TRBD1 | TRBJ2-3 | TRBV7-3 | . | CASSSRDRLADTQYF | TGTGCCAGCAGCTCCCGGGACAGGTTGGCAGATACGCAGTATTTT
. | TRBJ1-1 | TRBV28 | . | CASSFLGRMSNTEAFF | TGTGCCAGCAGTTTTCTAGGACGGATGTCGAACACTGAAGCTTTCTTT
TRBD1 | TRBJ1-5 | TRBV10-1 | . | CANPDREPYQPQHF | TGCGCCAACCCGGACAGGGAACCTTATCAGCCCCAGCATTTT
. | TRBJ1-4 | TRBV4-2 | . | CASSPLGGEKLFF | TGTGCCAGCAGCCCGCTAGGTGGTGAAAAACTGTTTTTT
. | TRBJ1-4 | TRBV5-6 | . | CASSFIQGGSKKLFF | TGTGCCAGCAGCTTTATCCAGGGAGGTTCGAAGAAACTGTTTTTT
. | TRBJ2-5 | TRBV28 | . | CASSLGGTETQYF | TGTGCCAGCAGTTTAGGGGGGACGGAGACCCAGTACTTC
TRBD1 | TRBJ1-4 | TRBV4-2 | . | CASSQASGQGGEKLFF | TGTGCCAGCAGCCAAGCCTCGGGACAGGGGGGTGAAAAACTGTTTTTT
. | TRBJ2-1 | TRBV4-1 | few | CASSQVDSSYNEQFF | TGCGCCAGCAGCCAAGTGGACAGCTCCTACAATGAGCAGTTCTTC
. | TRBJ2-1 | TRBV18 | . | CASSTGIQQFF | TGTGCCAGCTCCACAGGGATTCAGCAGTTCTTC
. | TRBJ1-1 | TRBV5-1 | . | CASSLPRENTEAFF | TGCGCCAGCAGCTTGCCCAGGGAGAATACTGAAGCTTTCTTT
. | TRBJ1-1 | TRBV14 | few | CASQHGQRNTEAFF | TGTGCCAGCCAACACGGACAGAGGAACACTGAAGCTTTCTTT
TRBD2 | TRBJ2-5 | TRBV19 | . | CASSRLAGVPQETQYF | TGTGCCAGTAGTCGACTAGCGGGAGTACCACAAGAGACCCAGTACTTC
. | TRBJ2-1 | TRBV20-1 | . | CSASREYNEQFF | TGCAGTGCAAGTAGAGAATACAATGAGCAGTTCTTC
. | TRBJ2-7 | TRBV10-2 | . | CASSGQDYEQYF | TGCGCCAGCAGTGGACAGGACTACGAGCAGTACTTC
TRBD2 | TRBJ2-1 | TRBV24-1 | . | CATSDLTSGKNEQFF | TGTGCCACCAGTGATTTGACTAGCGGGAAGAATGAGCAGTTCTTC
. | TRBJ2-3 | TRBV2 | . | CASSEPWGPQYF | TGTGCCAGCAGTGAGCCATGGGGCCCGCAGTATTTT
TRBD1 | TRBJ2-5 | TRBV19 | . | CASSILGQGGVTQYF | TGTGCCAGTAGTATCCTTGGACAGGGTGGGGTGACCCAGTACTTC
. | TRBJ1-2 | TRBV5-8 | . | CASSFGTKWGSYTF | TGTGCCAGCAGCTTTGGGACCAAATGGGGGAGCTACACCTTC
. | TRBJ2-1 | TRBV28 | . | CASSLSQTEQFF | TGTGCCAGCAGTTTATCCCAGACTGAGCAGTTCTTC
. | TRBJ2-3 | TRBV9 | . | CASSTPFLNTQYF | TGTGCCAGCAGTACCCCCTTCCTCAATACGCAGTATTTT
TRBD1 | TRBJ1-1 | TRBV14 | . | CASSQPGQGMNTEAFF | TGTGCCAGCAGCCAGCCGGGACAGGGGATGAACACTGAAGCTTTCTTT
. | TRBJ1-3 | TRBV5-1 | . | CASSLDREVDTIYF | TGCGCCAGCAGCTTGGATCGGGAAGTGGACACCATATATTTT
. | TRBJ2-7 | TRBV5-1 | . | CASSFGQDYEQYF | TGCGCCAGCAGCTTCGGCCAGGACTACGAGCAGTACTTC
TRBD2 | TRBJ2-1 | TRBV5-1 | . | CASSAGGRDYNEQFF | TGCGCCAGCAGCGCCGGCGGGAGGGACTACAATGAGCAGTTCTTC
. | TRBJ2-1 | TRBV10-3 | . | CAISEKYNEQFF | TGTGCCATCAGTGAGAAGTACAATGAGCAGTTCTTC
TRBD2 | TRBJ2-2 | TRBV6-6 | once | CASSLGLATGELFF | TGTGCCAGCAGTCTCGGACTAGCCACCGGGGAGCTGTTTTTT
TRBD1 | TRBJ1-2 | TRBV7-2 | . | CASSTTGGESGYTF | TGTGCCAGCAGCACCACAGGGGGCGAGTCAGGCTACACCTTC
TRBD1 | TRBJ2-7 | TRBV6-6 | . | CASSIFGDRTYEQYF | TGTGCCAGCAGCATTTTCGGGGACAGGACCTACGAGCAGTACTTC
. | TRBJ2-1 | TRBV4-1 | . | CASSQGVSGTYNEQFF | TGCGCCAGCAGCCAAGGGGTTAGCGGCACCTACAATGAGCAGTTCTTC
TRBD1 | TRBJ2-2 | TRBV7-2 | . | CASSFHRGGTGELFF | TGTGCCAGCAGCTTCCACAGGGGTGGCACCGGGGAGCTGTTTTTT
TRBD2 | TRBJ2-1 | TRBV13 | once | CASSLSSGASNEQFF | TGTGCCAGCAGCTTATCTAGCGGGGCGTCAAATGAGCAGTTCTTC
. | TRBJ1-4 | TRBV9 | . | CASGGGTNEKLFF | TGTGCCAGCGGAGGGGGGACTAATGAAAAACTGTTTTTT
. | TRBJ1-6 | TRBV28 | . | CASSFYSTGGQSPLHF | TGTGCCAGCAGTTTCTACTCGACAGGTGGGCAATCACCCCTCCACTTT
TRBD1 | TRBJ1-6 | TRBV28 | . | CASRPGTVNSPLHF | TGTGCCAGCAGGCCCGGGACAGTCAATTCACCCCTCCACTTT
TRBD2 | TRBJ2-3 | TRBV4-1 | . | CASSQDSPSGSGNTQYF | TGCGCCAGCAGCCAAGATAGCCCTAGCGGGAGTGGGAATACGCAGTATTTT
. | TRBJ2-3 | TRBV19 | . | CASSPEGGDHGVDTQYF | TGTGCCAGTAGTCCCGAGGGGGGAGACCACGGTGTAGATACGCAGTATTTT
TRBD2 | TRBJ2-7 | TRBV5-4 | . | CASSLVPAGVLEQYF | TGTGCCAGCAGCTTGGTTCCGGCGGGGGTCCTCGAGCAGTACTTC
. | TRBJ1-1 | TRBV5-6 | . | CASSLVRTDKAFF | TGTGCCAGCAGCTTGGTACGGACAGACAAAGCTTTCTTT
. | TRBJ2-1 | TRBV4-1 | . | CASSKGPGAGLNEQFF | TGCGCCAGCAGCAAAGGACCAGGTGCGGGCTTGAATGAGCAGTTCTTC
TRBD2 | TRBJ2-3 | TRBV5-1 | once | CASSLLTSGNGDTQYF | TGCGCCAGCAGCTTGTTGACTAGCGGGAATGGAGATACGCAGTATTTT